A selection of T cell receptor beta chains follows, all from one sample in a study of cytomegalovirus exposure and HLA in healthy donors. Generated by immunoSEQ multiplex PCR, the TCRdb table keeps only in-frame clones and is missing some. The table has about 130,000 clones, 55% to 75% seen once. Specimen: PBMCs. These receptors originate from a human donor in good health. Both conserved end residues are part of each CDR3. The D gene is left open where the match is weak. For some rows the clone size is stated as once, few or many, or as a class when expanded; others skip it.

TRBV6-1,.,.,TRBJ1-2,TGTGCCAGCAGTGCCAGGGGCGGCTATGGCTACACCTTC,CASSARGGYGYTF
TRBV28,.,TRBD1,TRBJ2-5,TGTGCCAGCAGCCTTCTTTCTGTACCGGGACAGCAAGAGGCCCAGTACTTC,CASSLLSVPGQQEAQYF
TRBV19,.,TRBD1,TRBJ2-2,TGTGCCAGTGTCCCCGACAGGGCGGGCGGGGAGCTGTTTTTT,CASVPDRAGGELFF
TRBV4-1,.,TRBD1,TRBJ2-7,TGCGCCAGCAGCCAAGCATCGCGACAGGGTGCCTACGAGCAGTACTTC,CASSQASRQGAYEQYF
TRBV2,.,TRBD2,TRBJ2-5,TGTGCCAGCAGTGCCGCTGGGGCCCTAGCGGGCATATATTACTTC,CASSAAGALAGIYYF
TRBV7-2,once,TRBD1,TRBJ1-1,TGTGCCAGCAGCTCTAAGCCCCCGGGGACAGGGGGCATTGAAGCTTTCTTT,CASSSKPPGTGGIEAFF
TRBV7-3,.,TRBD2,TRBJ2-1,TGTGCCAGCAGCTTGGTAGCGGGAGGAATGAATGAGCAGTTCTTC,CASSLVAGGMNEQFF
TRBV5-6,few,TRBD1,TRBJ1-6,TGTGCCAGCAGCCGAAACAGACAGGGATGGGGTTCACCCCTCCACTTT,CASSRNRQGWGSPLHF
TRBV2,.,TRBD1,TRBJ1-4,TGTGCCAGCAGTGAACAAAGGGGGCAAAGTGAAAAACTGTTTTTT,CASSEQRGQSEKLFF
TRBV5-6,.,.,TRBJ1-5,TGTGCCAGCAGCTTTTGGCATATGGGCAATCAGCCCCAGCATTTT,CASSFWHMGNQPQHF
TRBV5-1,.,TRBD1,TRBJ1-2,TGCGCCAGCAGCTTGGGCAGGGGGATCTATGGCTACACCTTC,CASSLGRGIYGYTF
TRBV2,.,.,TRBJ1-4,TGTGCCAGCACCGCAGGGGCCGTTGAAAAACTGTTTTTT,CASTAGAVEKLFF
TRBV6-5,.,TRBD1,TRBJ2-7,TGTGCCAGCAGTTACAGGACAGGGATCTACGAGCAGTACTTC,CASSYRTGIYEQYF
TRBV6-1,.,.,TRBJ2-7,TGTGCCAGCATCCTTGGGCAGGTCGGATACGAGCAGTACTTC,CASILGQVGYEQYF
TRBV29-1,.,.,TRBJ1-1,TGCAGCGCGAGAAACACTGAAGCTTTCTTT,CSARNTEAFF
TRBV19,.,TRBD1,TRBJ2-2,TGTGCCAGTACCCCCGCCCAGGGGGCCGGCGGGGAGCTGTTTTTT,CASTPAQGAGGELFF
TRBV7-2,.,.,TRBJ2-3,TGTGCCAGCAGCTCAGGGGCGGGAGCATCGACAGATACGCAGTATTTT,CASSSGAGASTDTQYF
TRBV6-1,.,TRBD1,TRBJ2-5,TGTGCCAGCAGTGAAGCGACAGGGGGCGCAGAGACCCAGTACTTC,CASSEATGGAETQYF
TRBV27,.,TRBD2,TRBJ2-1,TGTGCCTGCCGGGGGGTATGGAATGAGCAGTTCTTC,CACRGVWNEQFF
TRBV11-2,.,TRBD2,TRBJ2-5,TGTGCCAGCAGCTTCAAAGCGGGAGGGTCGGGGACCCAGTACTTC,CASSFKAGGSGTQYF
TRBV5-4,few,.,TRBJ2-1,TGTGCCAGCAGCTTGTACTCTGGGCAGTTCTTC,CASSLYSGQFF
TRBV7-2,.,TRBD2,TRBJ2-1,TGTGCCAGCGCTTTAGCGGGGAGCTCCTACAATGAGCAGTTCTTC,CASALAGSSYNEQFF
TRBV9,.,TRBD2,TRBJ2-3,TGTGCCAGCAGCGTAGGCTTGGCTAGCGGGAGGTCTGCAGCAGATACGCAGTATTTT,CASSVGLASGRSAADTQYF
TRBV7-3,.,TRBD1,TRBJ2-1,TGTGCCAGCAGCTCGACCGGGACAGGGCCCGGGCAGTTCTTC,CASSSTGTGPGQFF
TRBV27,.,.,TRBJ2-7,TGTGCCAGCAGTTTCTCTTACAGGGACCACGAGCAGTACTTC,CASSFSYRDHEQYF
TRBV6-5,few,.,TRBJ2-7,TGTGCCAGCAGTTACGCCGGGCCAGGGCAGGGCTACGAGCAGTACTTC,CASSYAGPGQGYEQYF
TRBV19,.,.,TRBJ2-5,TGTGCCAGTAGTAGTCCGGGGTGGTACCAAGAGACCCAGTACTTC,CASSSPGWYQETQYF
TRBV9,.,.,TRBJ2-2,TGTGCCAGCAGCGTCCACAGGGCGCCAACCGGGGAGCTGTTTTTT,CASSVHRAPTGELFF
TRBV30,once,.,TRBJ2-6,TGTGCCTGGGGCTACGGGTTTGTATTTTCTGGGGCCAACGTCCTGACTTTC,CAWGYGFVFSGANVLTF
TRBV27,.,TRBD1,TRBJ2-3,TGTGCCAGCAGTTTAGGTATAGGGGGCGGCACAGATACGCAGTATTTT,CASSLGIGGGTDTQYF
TRBV30,few,.,TRBJ1-5,TGTGCCTGGACCCTGGACACAAATCAGCCCCAGCATTTT,CAWTLDTNQPQHF
TRBV5-1,.,.,TRBJ1-2,TGCGCCAGCAGCTTGGGACAGACCAATGGCTACACCTTC,CASSLGQTNGYTF
TRBV23-1,.,TRBD1,TRBJ1-5,TGCGCCAGCAGTCAATCACGGGACAGGGGCTTTTTATGGGCTTATAGCAATCAGCCCCAGCATTTT,CASSQSRDRGFLWAYSNQPQHF
TRBV29-1,.,.,TRBJ2-4,TGCAGCGTCGAGGCCGTGAACATTCAGTACTTC,CSVEAVNIQYF
TRBV27,.,TRBD1,TRBJ1-6,TGTGCCAGCAGTTCCCCCGGGGGACAGGGCACTTATAATTCACCCCTCCACTTT,CASSSPGGQGTYNSPLHF
TRBV7-9,.,.,TRBJ2-7,TGTGCCAGCAGCTTAGGTGGTACGGAGTATGAGCAGTACTTC,CASSLGGTEYEQYF